These T cell receptor beta chains were read from a single sample in a study of T cell repertoires in ileal Crohn's disease. Repertoires were generated with immunoSEQ multiplex PCR, while TCRdb's copy carries only in-frame clones and drops some. The table has over 10,000 clones, approximately 80% seen once; the top ten hold about a sixth. Sequences were obtained from ileal tissue. These receptor sequences come from an adult with Crohn's disease. Each CDR3 is given with its conserved first and last residue. Each record gives: D gene, J gene, V gene, clone size, CDR3 protein, CDR3 DNA. The D gene is left open where the match is weak. For some rows the clone size is stated as once, few or many, or as a class when expanded; others skip it.

d_call: NA
j_call: TRBJ2-7
v_call: TRBV19
clone_size: few
cdr3_aa: CASSDQGAYEQYF
cdr3_nt: TGTGCCAGTAGTGACCAGGGCGCCTACGAGCAGTACTTC

d_call: NA
j_call: TRBJ1-1
v_call: TRBV19
clone_size: NA
cdr3_aa: CASREYTGMNTEAFF
cdr3_nt: TGTGCCAGCAGGGAATATACTGGGATGAACACTGAAGCTTTCTTT

d_call: TRBD2
j_call: TRBJ2-5
v_call: TRBV13
clone_size: once
cdr3_aa: CASSSTSGQETQYF
cdr3_nt: TGTGCCAGCAGCTCGACTAGCGGGCAAGAGACCCAGTACTTC

d_call: TRBD1
j_call: TRBJ2-2
v_call: TRBV27
clone_size: NA
cdr3_aa: CASSHRTGGTGELFF
cdr3_nt: TGTGCCAGCAGTCACAGGACAGGGGGGACCGGGGAGCTGTTTTTT

d_call: TRBD1
j_call: TRBJ1-4
v_call: TRBV6-5
clone_size: NA
cdr3_aa: CASRQGVTGKLFF
cdr3_nt: TGTGCCAGCAGACAGGGGGTGACAGGAAAACTGTTTTTT

d_call: NA
j_call: TRBJ2-5
v_call: TRBV10-3
clone_size: once
cdr3_aa: CAVRQGRGETQYF
cdr3_nt: TGTGCCGTCCGGCAGGGGAGAGGGGAGACCCAGTACTTC

d_call: TRBD2
j_call: TRBJ2-7
v_call: TRBV28
clone_size: NA
cdr3_aa: CASSRLAGGDYEQYF
cdr3_nt: TGTGCCAGCAGTAGACTAGCGGGAGGTGACTACGAGCAGTACTTC

d_call: TRBD1
j_call: TRBJ2-5
v_call: TRBV7-2
clone_size: few
cdr3_aa: CASSAGQGMKETQYF
cdr3_nt: TGTGCCAGCAGCGCGGGACAGGGAATGAAAGAGACCCAGTACTTC

d_call: NA
j_call: TRBJ1-5
v_call: TRBV28
clone_size: once
cdr3_aa: CASSSNSNQPQHF
cdr3_nt: TGTGCCAGCAGTTCAAATAGCAATCAGCCCCAGCATTTT

d_call: NA
j_call: TRBJ1-5
v_call: TRBV19
clone_size: few
cdr3_aa: CASSIDITLPNQPQHF
cdr3_nt: TGTGCCAGTAGTATAGATATTACTCTCCCTAATCAGCCCCAGCATTTT

d_call: NA
j_call: TRBJ1-3
v_call: TRBV28
clone_size: NA
cdr3_aa: CASTQDRIRNTIYF
cdr3_nt: TGTGCCAGCACCCAAGACAGGATTAGGAACACCATATATTTT

d_call: NA
j_call: TRBJ1-3
v_call: TRBV10-3
clone_size: few
cdr3_aa: CAISDLNTIYF
cdr3_nt: TGTGCCATCAGTGATCTGAACACCATATATTTT

d_call: TRBD2
j_call: TRBJ2-7
v_call: TRBV5-5
clone_size: NA
cdr3_aa: CASSPLSGVGYEQYF
cdr3_nt: TGTGCCAGCAGCCCACTTAGCGGGGTTGGCTACGAGCAGTACTTC